This passage covers 24 T cell receptor beta chains from one sample sequenced in a study of T-cell memory formation after mild COVID-19. TCRdb called the 5' RACE reads again in MiXCR, with one record for every CDR3 protein. The profile shows about 190,000 distinct CDR3 sequences, around 20% of them singletons. Source material: PBMCs or a T cell subset sorted from them (not recorded which). The source is an adult woman who had mild COVID-19 (a few samples of this study predate the infection). Cell type and time point are not known.

The CDR3 DNA follows: TGTGCCAGCAGCCCCACGAATACAGGGAACACTGAAGCTTTCTTT. Amino acid sequence: CASSPTNTGNTEAFF. The chain has TRBV12-3 or TRBV12-4 and TRBJ1-1, with D perhaps TRBD1 (5 bases). The germline V and J ends were trimmed by 6 bases and 1 base, with 15 bases remaining between them. The CDR3 covers 15 residues.

V gene TRBV15 combines with J gene TRBJ2-1, with 12 positions matching TRBD2. Germline assignment: CDR1 LNHNV and CDR2 YYDKDF (reference sequence). J was trimmed by 8 bases and V by 3 bases; bases with no gene match: 5. The CDR3 runs 15 residues. The CDR3 here is CATSSRLAGDDEQFF. The CDR3 bases are TGTGCCACCAGCAGCAGACTAGCGGGAGACGATGAGCAGTTCTTC.

The rearrangement uses TRBV18 and TRBJ2-3; D is uncertain. The V end lost 5 bases, the J end lost 0 bases, and 6 bases lay between the germline ends. CDR1 is KGHSH, CDR2 LQKENI, per germline. The CDR3 sequence is 13 residues long. The CDR3 region is CASSATSTDTQYF. The CDR3 region has the DNA TGTGCCAGCTCAGCCACTAGCACAGATACGCAGTATTTT.

This clonotype showed up just a few times. The V and J genes are TRBV5-1 and TRBJ2-3; TRBD2 aligns across 11 bases. The germline V gene has CDR1 SGHRS and CDR2 YFSETQ. V dropped 0 bases and J dropped 1; count of bases not matched to a gene: 7. The CDR3 extends over 18 amino acids. CDR3 in amino acids: CASSLAGTSGAGTDTQYF. The CDR3, as DNA: TGCGCCAGCAGCTTGGCCGGGACTAGCGGCGCGGGCACAGATACGCAGTATTTT.

In its sample, this clonotype was seen a few times. This chain connects TRBV12-3 or TRBV12-4 to TRBJ2-5; TRBD1 aligns across 11 bases. V lost 7 bases and J lost 4; bases outside the gene matches: 8. This CDR3 spans 15 amino acids. The CDR3 sequence: CASTSDRGPRETQYF. In DNA form, the CDR3 reads TGTGCCAGCACCTCGGACAGGGGGCCTCGAGAGACCCAGTACTTC.

This clonotype has at least ten counts. This chain links TRBV20-1 with TRBJ1-2, with TRBD1 matching over 9 bases. With 1 base clipped from V and 6 bases from J, the junction kept 6 bases outside the gene matches. This CDR3 contains 14 residues. Per the germline V gene, CDR1 is DFQATT and CDR2 is SNEGSKA (reference sequence). The CDR3 DNA sequence: TGCAGTGCTAGAGTTCGGGGACAGGGCGATGGCTACACCTTC. Amino acid sequence: CSARVRGQGDGYTF.

This clonotype came up a few times. The chain links TRBV7-9 to TRBJ1-5, with TRBD1 matching over 11 bases. The CDR3 runs to 15 residues. CDR1 and CDR2 from the germline V gene are SEHNR and FQNEAQ (reference sequence). V was pared by 5 bases and J by 4 bases, with 4 bases of the junction left unmatched. The CDR3 sequence is CASSRGTGGNQPQHF. In nucleotides, the CDR3 is TGTGCCAGCAGCCGGGGGACAGGGGGGAATCAGCCCCAGCATTTT.

The CDR3 protein is CASSTSGSGNEQFF. CDR3 nucleotides: TGTGCCAGCAGTACAAGCGGGAGCGGCAATGAGCAGTTCTTC. The chain carries TRBV7-3 and TRBJ2-1, with TRBD2 matching over 8 bases. The CDR3 extends over 14 amino acids. CDR1 SGHTA and CDR2 FQGTGA come from the germline V gene. J was trimmed by 6 bases and V by 6 bases; bases with no gene match: 7.

The genes are TRBV6-6 and TRBJ1-2; 7 bases are a match to TRBD1. The germline gives CDR1 MNHNY, CDR2 SVGAGI (reference sequence). CDR3 length equals 14 residues. V lost 5 bases, J lost 4 bases, and 7 bases stayed unmatched. DNA for the CDR3: TGTGCCAGCAGTGAACAGGGGCAGGGCTATGGCTACACCTTC. This codes for CASSEQGQGYGYTF.

The chain is built from TRBV7-2 and TRBJ2-5; TRBD1 is a possible D gene (6 bases). Deletions cut 5 bases from V and 5 bases from J, with 15 bases between. The CDR3 loop spans 14 amino acids. Germline CDR1 and CDR2: SGHTA and FQGNSA. The CDR3 sequence is CASSPQGLGETQYF. In nucleotides, the CDR3 is TGTGCCAGCAGCCCGCAGGGGCTAGGGGAGACCCAGTACTTC.

In its sample, this clonotype was seen a few times. The rearrangement links TRBV30 to TRBJ2-3; D perhaps matches TRBD2 (5 bases). CDR1 is GTSNPN, CDR2 SVGIG, per germline (reference sequence). CDR3 length equals 13 residues. V lost 7 bases, J lost 6 bases, and 17 bases lay in between. In nucleotides, the CDR3 is TGTGCCTCCGAGGGAGCCGTCAGGGATACGCAGTATTTT. Protein sequence: CASEGAVRDTQYF.

This clonotype has just a few counts. J is TRBJ2-3 and V is TRBV12-3 or TRBV12-4; 7 positions match TRBD1. The CDR3 length is 14 residues. The V segment lost 2 bases and the J segment 3 bases; nucleotides outside the gene matches: 2. The DNA for the CDR3 is TGTGCCAGCAGTTTATGGACAGGTACAGATACGCAGTATTTT. Translation gives CASSLWTGTDTQYF.

Only a few counts were recorded for this clonotype. CDR3 sequence reads: CASSYWGGQETQYF. The CDR3 nucleotides are TGTGCCAGCAGTTACTGGGGGGGGCAAGAGACCCAGTACTTC. This chain connects TRBV6-2 or TRBV6-3 to TRBJ2-5; 7 nucleotides line up with TRBD2. Germline-derived CDR1 and CDR2 are MNHEY and SVGEGT. J was trimmed by 2 bases and V by 1 base; bases with no gene match: 1. The CDR3 totals 14 residues.

The V gene is TRBV27, the J gene TRBJ2-3; possibly TRBD1 for D (6 bases). Trimming took off 5 bases at V and 3 bases at J, with 18 bases between the two ends. This CDR3 region has 16 residues. Germline CDR1 and CDR2: MNHEY and SMNVEV (reference sequence). The CDR3 spells CASSPRAQQGTDTQYF. DNA for the CDR3: TGTGCCAGCAGTCCCCGGGCCCAACAGGGTACAGATACGCAGTATTTT.

V is TRBV12-3 or TRBV12-4 and J is TRBJ1-1; D remains ambiguous. With 1 base removed from V and 4 bases from J, the gap between germline ends came to 7 bases. The CDR3 contains 13 residues. The CDR3 reads CASSLDILTEAFF. Here the CDR3 DNA reads TGTGCCAGCAGTTTAGACATCCTCACTGAAGCTTTCTTT.

This clonotype was seen a handful of times. The chain joins TRBV2 to TRBJ1-2, with 8 bases identical to TRBD1. V was pared by 8 bases and J by 0 bases, with 8 bases of the junction left unmatched. The CDR3 covers 15 residues. CDR1 is SNHLY, CDR2 FYNNEI, per germline. The DNA for the CDR3 is TGTGCCAGCGCAACCCGGACAGGGACTAACTATGGCTACACCTTC. It specifies CASATRTGTNYGYTF.

The genes are TRBV6-6 and TRBJ1-1, with TRBD1 as a possible D gene (5 bases). Germline CDR1 and CDR2: MNHNY and SVGAGI (reference sequence). CDR3 length equals 16 residues. Between the trimmed V and J ends, which lost 2 bases and 1 base, there was a span of 14 bases. CDR3 in amino acids: CASSYGMGLPNTEAFF. The CDR3 DNA reads TGTGCCAGCAGTTACGGTATGGGACTGCCGAACACTGAAGCTTTCTTT.

This clonotype was counted many times. V usage is TRBV2 and J usage is TRBJ2-6; no firm D call. Trimming took off 6 bases at V and 0 bases at J, with 9 bases between the two ends. CDR1 and CDR2 (germline): SNHLY, FYNNEI. The CDR3 loop spans 15 amino acids. This CDR3 is CASRRTASGANVLTF. In nucleotides, the CDR3 is TGTGCCAGCAGGAGGACGGCCTCTGGGGCCAACGTCCTGACTTTC.

Only a few counts were recorded for this clonotype. In DNA form, the CDR3 reads TGCGCCAGCAGCCAAGAGGGGGGGATTAAGACCTACGAGCAGTACTTC. Amino acids: CASSQEGGIKTYEQYF. V is TRBV4-1 and J is TRBJ2-7, with 7 bases lining up with TRBD2. The V segment lost 0 bases and the J segment 2 bases; nucleotides outside the gene matches: 7. CDR3 size: 16 residues. Germline assignment: CDR1 MGHRA and CDR2 YSYEKL.

The chain carries TRBV5-8 and TRBJ2-7, with D possibly TRBD1 on 5 matching bases. V lost 0 bases, J lost 3 bases, and 16 bases lay in between. This CDR3 has 16 amino acids. The germline gives CDR1 SGHTS, CDR2 YDEGEE. The CDR3 reads CASSLALLYDSYEQYF. CDR3 sequence (DNA): TGTGCCAGCAGCTTGGCCCTTTTGTATGACAGCTACGAGCAGTACTTC. The full variable domain, with the rest looked up from reference TRBV5-8 and TRBJ2-7, is EAGVTQSPTHLIKTRGQQATLRCSPISGHTSVYWYQQALGLGLQFLLWYDEGEERNRGNFPPRFSGRQFPNYSSELNVNALELEDSALYLCASSLALLYDSYEQYFGPGTRLTVT.

This chain uses TRBV29-1 with TRBJ2-1; TRBD2 matches at 11 bases. Per the germline V gene, CDR1 is SQVTM and CDR2 is ANQGSEA. The J segment lost 9 bases and the V segment lost 4 bases, leaving 5 bases of the junction unmatched. CDR3 size: 13 residues. CDR3 in DNA: TGCAGCGTTGTACTAGCGGGAGAGGTTGAGCAGTTCTTC. Translating gives CSVVLAGEVEQFF.

For the CDR3, the DNA is TGTGCCAGCAGCGTTCTGGGGGAGGCAGAAGAGACCCAGTACTTC. Protein product: CASSVLGEAEETQYF. The J gene is TRBJ2-5, the V gene TRBV9; D may be TRBD2 (6 bases). The germline gives CDR1 SGDLS, CDR2 YYNGEE. There are 15 residues in the CDR3. V shed 2 bases and J shed 3 bases, with 14 bases lying between them.

J is TRBJ2-1 and V is TRBV5-1; D unresolved. The CDR3 contains 15 residues. The germline V and J ends were trimmed by 4 bases and 5 bases, with 16 bases remaining between them. Germline V lookup: CDR1 SGHRS, CDR2 YFSETQ. In DNA, the CDR3 is TGCGCCAGCAGCCCCAGACACACAGTGGACAATGAGCAGTTCTTC. Translated: CASSPRHTVDNEQFF.

The chain joins TRBV7-6 to TRBJ2-1; 9 positions match TRBD1. CDR3 length: 15 residues. V shed 0 bases and J 5 bases; nucleotides not matched to a gene: 2. Germline CDR1 and CDR2: SGHVS and FNYEAQ. This CDR3 is CASSLAGTGNNEQFF. CDR3 nucleotides: TGTGCCAGCAGCTTAGCGGGGACAGGGAACAATGAGCAGTTCTTC.